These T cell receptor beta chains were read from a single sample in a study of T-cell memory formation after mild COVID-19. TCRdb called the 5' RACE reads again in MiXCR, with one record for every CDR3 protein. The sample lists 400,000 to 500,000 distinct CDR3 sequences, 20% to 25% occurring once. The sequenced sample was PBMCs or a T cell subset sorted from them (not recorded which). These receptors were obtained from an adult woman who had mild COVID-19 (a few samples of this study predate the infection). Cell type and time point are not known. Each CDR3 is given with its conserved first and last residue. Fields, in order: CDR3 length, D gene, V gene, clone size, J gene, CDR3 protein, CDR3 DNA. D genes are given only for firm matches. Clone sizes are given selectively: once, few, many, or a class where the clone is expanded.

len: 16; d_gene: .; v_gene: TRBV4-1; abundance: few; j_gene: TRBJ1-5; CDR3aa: CASSQDGGIGNQPQHF; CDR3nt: TGCGCCAGCAGCCAAGATGGGGGGATTGGCAATCAGCCCCAGCATTTT
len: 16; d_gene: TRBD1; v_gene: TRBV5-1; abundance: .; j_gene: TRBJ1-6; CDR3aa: CASSLDSTGVNSPLHF; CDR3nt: TGCGCCAGCAGCTTGGATTCGACAGGGGTTAATTCACCCCTCCACTTT
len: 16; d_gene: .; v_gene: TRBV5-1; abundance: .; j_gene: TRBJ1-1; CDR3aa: CASSLFSDSLRAEAFF; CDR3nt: TGCGCCAGCAGCCTCTTTTCGGACAGCCTGAGGGCTGAAGCTTTCTTT
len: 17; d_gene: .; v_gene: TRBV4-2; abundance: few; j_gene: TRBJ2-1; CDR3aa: CASSPTSGVGSYNEQFF; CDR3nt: TGTGCCAGCAGCCCCACTTCCGGGGTGGGCTCCTACAATGAGCAGTTCTTC
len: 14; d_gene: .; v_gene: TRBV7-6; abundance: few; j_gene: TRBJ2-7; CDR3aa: CASSLGGFTYEQYF; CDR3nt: TGTGCCAGCAGCTTGGGTGGATTTACCTACGAGCAGTACTTC
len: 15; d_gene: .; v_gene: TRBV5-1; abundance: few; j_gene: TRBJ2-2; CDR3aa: CASSSGQENTGELFF; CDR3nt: TGCGCCAGCAGCTCTGGGCAGGAGAACACCGGGGAGCTGTTTTTT
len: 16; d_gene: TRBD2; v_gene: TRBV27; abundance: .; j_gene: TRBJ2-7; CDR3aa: CASSPPAPRGSYEQYF; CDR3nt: TGTGCCAGCAGTCCCCCCGCCCCCCGCGGGAGTTACGAGCAGTACTTC
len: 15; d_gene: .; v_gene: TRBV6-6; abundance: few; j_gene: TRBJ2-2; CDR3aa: CASSSQGSTTGELFF; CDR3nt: TGTGCCAGCAGTTCCCAGGGTTCGACCACCGGGGAGCTGTTTTTT
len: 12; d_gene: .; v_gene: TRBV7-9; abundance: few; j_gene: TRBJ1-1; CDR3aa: CASAMGDTEAFF; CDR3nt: TGTGCCAGCGCTATGGGGGACACTGAAGCTTTCTTT
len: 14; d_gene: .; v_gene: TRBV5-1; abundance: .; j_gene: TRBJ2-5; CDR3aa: CASSLDEFQETQYF; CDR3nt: TGCGCCAGCAGCTTGGACGAGTTTCAAGAGACCCAGTACTTC
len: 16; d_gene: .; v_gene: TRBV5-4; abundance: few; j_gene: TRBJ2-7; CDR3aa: CASSLDPGTRSYEQYF; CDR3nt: TGTGCCAGCAGCTTGGATCCCGGGACAAGATCCTACGAGCAGTACTTC
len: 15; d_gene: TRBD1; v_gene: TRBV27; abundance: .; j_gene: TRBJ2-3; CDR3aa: CASSSTGVGTDTQYF; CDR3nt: TGTGCCAGCAGTTCTACAGGGGTAGGCACAGATACGCAGTATTTT
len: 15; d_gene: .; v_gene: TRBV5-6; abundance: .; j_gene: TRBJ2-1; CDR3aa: CASGSGWGRYNEQFF; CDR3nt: TGTGCCAGCGGATCCGGGTGGGGTCGGTACAATGAGCAGTTCTTC
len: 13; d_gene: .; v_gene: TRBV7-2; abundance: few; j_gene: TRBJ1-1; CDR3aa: CASKPQVYTEAFF; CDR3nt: TGTGCCAGCAAACCACAGGTCTACACTGAAGCTTTCTTT
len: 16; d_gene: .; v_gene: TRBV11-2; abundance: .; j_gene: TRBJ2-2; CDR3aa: CASSQRQALNTGELFF; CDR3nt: TGTGCCAGCAGCCAACGACAGGCCTTGAACACCGGGGAGCTGTTTTTT
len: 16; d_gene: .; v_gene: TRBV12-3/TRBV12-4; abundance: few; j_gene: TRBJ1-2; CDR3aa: CASSLAGGLRSYGYTF; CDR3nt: TGTGCCAGCAGTTTAGCCGGGGGGCTTCGTTCCTATGGCTACACCTTC
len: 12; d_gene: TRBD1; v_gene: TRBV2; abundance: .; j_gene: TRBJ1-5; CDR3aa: CASHSRQGPQHF; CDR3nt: TGTGCCAGCCATTCGAGACAGGGGCCCCAGCATTTT
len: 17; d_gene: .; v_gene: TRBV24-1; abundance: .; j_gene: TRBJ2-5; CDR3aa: CATSDSPVLIGQETQYF; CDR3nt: TGTGCCACCAGTGATTCTCCGGTCTTAATAGGCCAAGAGACCCAGTACTTC
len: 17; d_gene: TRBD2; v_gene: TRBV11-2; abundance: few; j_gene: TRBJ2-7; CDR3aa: CASSFRTASGLPYEQYF; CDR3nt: TGTGCCAGCAGCTTTCGGACGGCTAGCGGGCTTCCCTACGAGCAGTACTTC
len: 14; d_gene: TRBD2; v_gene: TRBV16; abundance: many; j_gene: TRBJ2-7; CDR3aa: CASSPRLAGYEQYF; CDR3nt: TGTGCCAGCAGCCCCAGACTAGCGGGCTACGAGCAGTACTTC
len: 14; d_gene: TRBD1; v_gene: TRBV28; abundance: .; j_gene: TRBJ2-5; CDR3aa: CASRSQGVLETQYF; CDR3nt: TGTGCCAGCAGGTCCCAGGGGGTTTTGGAGACCCAGTACTTC
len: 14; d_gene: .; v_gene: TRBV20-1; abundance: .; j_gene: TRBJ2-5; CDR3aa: CSAQRRGGVETQYF; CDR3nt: TGCAGTGCCCAGCGAAGGGGCGGGGTTGAGACCCAGTACTTC
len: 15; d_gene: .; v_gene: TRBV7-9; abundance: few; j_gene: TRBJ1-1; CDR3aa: CASSLVQEWNTEAFF; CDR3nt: TGTGCCAGCAGCTTAGTGCAGGAATGGAACACTGAAGCTTTCTTT
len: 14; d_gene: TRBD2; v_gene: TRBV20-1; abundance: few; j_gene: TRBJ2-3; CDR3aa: CSAQDSGTSYTQYF; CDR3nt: TGCAGTGCTCAAGATAGCGGGACCTCCTATACGCAGTATTTT
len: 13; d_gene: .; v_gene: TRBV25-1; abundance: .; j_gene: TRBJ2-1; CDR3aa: CASQPKLYNEQFF; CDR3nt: TGTGCCAGCCAGCCCAAGCTCTACAATGAGCAGTTCTTC
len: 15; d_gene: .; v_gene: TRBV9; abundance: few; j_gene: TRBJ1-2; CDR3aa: CASSVSGTFNYGYTF; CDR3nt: TGTGCCAGCAGCGTTTCCGGGACATTTAACTATGGCTACACCTTC
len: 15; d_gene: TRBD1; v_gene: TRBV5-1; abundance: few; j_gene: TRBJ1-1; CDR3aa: CASSDGQGSNTEAFF; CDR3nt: TGCGCCAGCAGCGATGGACAGGGATCGAACACTGAAGCTTTCTTT
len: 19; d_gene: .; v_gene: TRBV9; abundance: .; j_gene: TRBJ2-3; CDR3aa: CASSGPLTGPEASTDTQYF; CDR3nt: TGTGCCAGCAGCGGACCCCTAACGGGGCCCGAAGCTAGCACAGATACGCAGTATTTT
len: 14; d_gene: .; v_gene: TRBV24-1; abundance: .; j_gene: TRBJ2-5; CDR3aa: CATSAGPREETQYF; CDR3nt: TGTGCCACCAGTGCAGGGCCGAGAGAAGAGACCCAGTACTTC
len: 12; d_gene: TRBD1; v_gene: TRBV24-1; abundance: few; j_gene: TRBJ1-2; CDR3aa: CATSTTGLGYTF; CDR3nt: TGTGCCACCAGTACGACAGGGCTTGGCTACACCTTC
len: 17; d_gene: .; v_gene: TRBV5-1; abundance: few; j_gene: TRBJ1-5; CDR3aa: CASSLVRTRDSNQPQHF; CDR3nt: TGCGCCAGCAGCTTGGTACGGACAAGGGATAGCAATCAGCCCCAGCATTTT
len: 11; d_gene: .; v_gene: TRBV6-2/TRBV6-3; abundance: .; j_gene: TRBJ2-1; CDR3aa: CASSGADEQFF; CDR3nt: TGTGCCAGCAGTGGTGCAGATGAGCAGTTCTTC
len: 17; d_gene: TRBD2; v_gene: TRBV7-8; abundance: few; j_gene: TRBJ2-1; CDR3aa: CASSFPRLAGGNNEQFF; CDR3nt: TGTGCCAGCAGCTTCCCCAGGCTAGCGGGGGGAAACAATGAGCAGTTCTTC
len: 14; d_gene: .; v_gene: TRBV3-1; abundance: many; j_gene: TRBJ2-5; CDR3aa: CASSRSGLQETQYF; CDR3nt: TGTGCCAGCAGCCGGAGCGGACTCCAAGAGACCCAGTACTTC
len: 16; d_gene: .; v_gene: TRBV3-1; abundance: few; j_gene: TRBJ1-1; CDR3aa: CASSQTQGGGLTEAFF; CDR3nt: TGTGCCAGCAGCCAGACACAGGGAGGGGGACTCACTGAAGCTTTCTTT
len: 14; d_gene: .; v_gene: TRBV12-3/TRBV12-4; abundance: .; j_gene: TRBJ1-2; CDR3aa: CASSLGPGLYGYTF; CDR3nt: TGTGCCAGCAGTTTAGGACCGGGCCTCTATGGCTACACCTTC
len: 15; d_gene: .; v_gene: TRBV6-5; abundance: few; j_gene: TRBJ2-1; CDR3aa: CASSYGGRKINEQFF; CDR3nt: TGTGCCAGCAGTTACGGTGGGAGGAAGATAAATGAGCAGTTCTTC
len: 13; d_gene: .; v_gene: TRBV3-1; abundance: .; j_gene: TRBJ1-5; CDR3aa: CASSAWGNQPQHF; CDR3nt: TGTGCCAGCAGCGCTTGGGGCAATCAGCCCCAGCATTTT
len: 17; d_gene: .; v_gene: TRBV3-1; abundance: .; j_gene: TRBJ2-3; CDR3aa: CASSPQGGTTSTDTQYF; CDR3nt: TGTGCCAGCAGCCCCCAGGGGGGGACCACTAGCACAGATACGCAGTATTTT
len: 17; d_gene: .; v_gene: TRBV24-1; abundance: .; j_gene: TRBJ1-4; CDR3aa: CATSDSGRVGMDEKLFF; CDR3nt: TGTGCCACCAGTGATTCCGGCAGGGTAGGAATGGATGAAAAACTGTTTTTT
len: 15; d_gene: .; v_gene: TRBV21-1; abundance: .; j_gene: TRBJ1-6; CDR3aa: CASSKLVRAKSPLHF; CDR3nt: TGTGCCAGCAGCAAACTGGTCAGGGCAAAGTCACCCCTCCACTTT
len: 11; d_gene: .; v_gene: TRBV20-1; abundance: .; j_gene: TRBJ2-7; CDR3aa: CSASREYEQYF; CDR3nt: TGCAGTGCTTCCCGGGAGTACGAGCAGTACTTC
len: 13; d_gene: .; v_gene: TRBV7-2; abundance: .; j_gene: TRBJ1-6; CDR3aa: CASSSVPGEPLHF; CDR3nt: TGTGCCAGCAGCTCGGTCCCAGGGGAACCCCTCCACTTT
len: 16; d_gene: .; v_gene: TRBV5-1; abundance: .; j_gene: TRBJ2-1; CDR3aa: CASSLSPSGQGHEQFF; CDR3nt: TGCGCCAGCAGCTTGAGTCCTAGCGGACAGGGCCATGAGCAGTTCTTC
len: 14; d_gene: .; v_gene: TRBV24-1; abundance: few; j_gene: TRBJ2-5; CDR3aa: CATSGSAPQETQYF; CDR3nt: TGTGCCACCAGTGGATCGGCACCCCAAGAGACCCAGTACTTC
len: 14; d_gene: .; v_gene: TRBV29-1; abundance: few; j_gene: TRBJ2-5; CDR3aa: CSVEDQGRIETQYF; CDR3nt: TGCAGCGTTGAAGATCAGGGCAGAATAGAGACCCAGTACTTC
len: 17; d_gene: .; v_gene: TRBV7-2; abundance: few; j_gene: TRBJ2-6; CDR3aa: CASSRGQQWTGANVLTF; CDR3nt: TGTGCCAGCAGCCGGGGACAACAATGGACGGGGGCCAACGTCCTGACTTTC
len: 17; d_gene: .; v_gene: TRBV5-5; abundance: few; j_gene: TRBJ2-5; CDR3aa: CASSRDLWALREETQYF; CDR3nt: TGTGCCAGCAGCCGGGACCTTTGGGCCCTCCGGGAAGAGACCCAGTACTTC
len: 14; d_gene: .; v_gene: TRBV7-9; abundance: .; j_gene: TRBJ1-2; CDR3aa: CASSEPPPLYGYTF; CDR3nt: TGTGCCAGCAGCGAGCCCCCCCCTTTGTATGGCTACACCTTC
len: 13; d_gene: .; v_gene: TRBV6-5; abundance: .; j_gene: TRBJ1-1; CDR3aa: CASSLSGFTEAFF; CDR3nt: TGTGCCAGCAGTTTATCAGGGTTCACTGAAGCTTTCTTT
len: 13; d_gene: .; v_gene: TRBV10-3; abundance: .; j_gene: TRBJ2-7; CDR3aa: CASDPGTGGEQYF; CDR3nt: TGTGCCTCGGACCCAGGCACCGGGGGCGAGCAGTACTTC
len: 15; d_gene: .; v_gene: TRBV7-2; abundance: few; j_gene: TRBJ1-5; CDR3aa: CASSLVHGSNQPQHF; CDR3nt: TGTGCCAGCAGCTTAGTACACGGCAGCAATCAGCCCCAGCATTTT